The present T cell receptor beta chain was sequenced within a study of monozygotic twins with inflammatory bowel disease. The study's findings and limits: Among twins, concordant and discordant pairs did not differ in repertoire similarity, possibly from limited power.

In germline, CDR1 is MNHEY, CDR2 SVGEGT. CDR3 length: 15 amino acids. Points on this clonotype: Antigen: not known.

TCRdb reprocessed the 5' RACE reads, keeping one entry per CDR3 protein, no DNA. The sample totals some 400,000 distinct CDR3 sequences. The V call is TRBV6-2 or TRBV6-3, the J call TRBJ2-7; TCRdb returns TRBD2, unconfirmable since there is no DNA. The sample was blood. This TCR came from a human donor with ulcerative colitis or Crohn's disease, or a healthy co-twin of an affected twin (not recorded which). The CDR3 spells CASSAQSGGSYEQYF.